The T cell receptor (beta chain) described here comes from a study of blood T cells in healthy people across ages. From germline, CDR1 is SGHVS and CDR2 FQNEAQ. This CDR3 has 15 residues. Together with a sample-barcoded 5' primer, a J-beta primer mix was included in a second PCR lasting roughly 6 to 12 cycles. One entry per CDR3 protein results from TCRdb running MiXCR on the 5' RACE reads. The repertoire has about 1.4 million distinct CDR3 sequences, approximately 59% of them found once; the top ten carry 6.5% to 8%. The sequence was obtained from a man aged 18 to 29 in good health. The V and J genes are TRBV7-8 and TRBJ2-5, with D possibly being TRBD1 or TRBD2 (5 bases each). The DNA end is more similar to TRBJ2-7, so the J call may be wrong. Sequenced: blood. CDR3 region: CASSPPRAGAYEQYF. The CDR3 DNA follows: TGTGCCAGCAGCCCACCGAGAGCCGGGGCTTACGAGCAGTACTTC.